This entry describes one TCR beta chain. Its antigen is still unknown. This CDR3 is 14 amino acids long. V dropped 8 bases and J dropped 7; count of bases not matched to a gene: 9. The germline CDR1 and CDR2 sequences are LNHDA and SQIVND (reference sequence). The PCR had 60 Vbeta and 13 Jbeta primers. TCRdb's table, derived via immunoSEQ multiplex PCR, lists solely in-frame clones and lacks some. The repertoire has about 89,000 clones, over 75% of them found once; the top ten carry approximately 3.7%. This specimen belongs to a study of cytomegalovirus exposure and HLA in healthy donors. The study, taken as a whole, reports: After further analysis at a later stage, roughly 15,000 TCR beta sequences were associated with HLA alleles at 0.05 false discovery rate. As immune exposure information, only CMV serostatus was available. Previously analyzed data showed that most TCR beta V segments were productive at a frequency of about 87% or about 30%.

This receptor was obtained from a female donor in good health and CMV-seropositive. The chain recombines TRBV19 with TRBJ2-5, with TRBD1 identical over 11 bases. Sequencing was performed on PBMCs. CDR3 DNA: TGTGCCAGTTCCGTAATCGGGACAGGGGGGACCCAGTACTTC. It yields the protein CASSVIGTGGTQYF.